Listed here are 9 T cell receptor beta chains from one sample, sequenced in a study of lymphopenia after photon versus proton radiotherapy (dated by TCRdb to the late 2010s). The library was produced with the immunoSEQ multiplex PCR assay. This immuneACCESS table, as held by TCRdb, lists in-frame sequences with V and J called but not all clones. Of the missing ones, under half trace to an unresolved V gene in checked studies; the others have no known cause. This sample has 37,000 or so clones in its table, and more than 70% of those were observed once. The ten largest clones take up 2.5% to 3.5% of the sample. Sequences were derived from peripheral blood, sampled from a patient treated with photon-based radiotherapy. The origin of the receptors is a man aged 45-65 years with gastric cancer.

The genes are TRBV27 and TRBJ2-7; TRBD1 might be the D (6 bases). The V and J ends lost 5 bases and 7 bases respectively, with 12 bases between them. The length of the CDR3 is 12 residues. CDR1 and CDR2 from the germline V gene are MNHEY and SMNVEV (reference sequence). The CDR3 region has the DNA TGTGCCAGCAGTCCAGGGGTAAGAGAGCAGTACTTC. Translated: CASSPGVREQYF.

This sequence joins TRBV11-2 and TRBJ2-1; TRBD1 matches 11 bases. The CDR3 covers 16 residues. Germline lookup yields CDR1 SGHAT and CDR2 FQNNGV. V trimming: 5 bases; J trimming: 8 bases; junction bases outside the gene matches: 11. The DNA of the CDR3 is TGTGCCAGCAGCATACCGACCGGGACAGGGGGGGATGAGCAGTTCTTC. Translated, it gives CASSIPTGTGGDEQFF.

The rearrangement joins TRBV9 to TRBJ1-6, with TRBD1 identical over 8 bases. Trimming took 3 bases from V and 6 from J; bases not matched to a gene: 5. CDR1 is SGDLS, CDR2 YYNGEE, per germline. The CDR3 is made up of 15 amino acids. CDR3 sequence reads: CASSAGQGGNSPLHF. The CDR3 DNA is TGTGCCAGCAGCGCCGGACAGGGAGGTAATTCACCCCTCCACTTT.

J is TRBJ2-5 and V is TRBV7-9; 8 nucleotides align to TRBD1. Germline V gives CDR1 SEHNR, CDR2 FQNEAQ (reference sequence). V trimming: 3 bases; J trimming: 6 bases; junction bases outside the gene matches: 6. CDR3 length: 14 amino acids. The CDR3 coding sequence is TGTGCCAGCAGCTTTGGACAGGGCCCAAAGACCCAGTACTTC. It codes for CASSFGQGPKTQYF.

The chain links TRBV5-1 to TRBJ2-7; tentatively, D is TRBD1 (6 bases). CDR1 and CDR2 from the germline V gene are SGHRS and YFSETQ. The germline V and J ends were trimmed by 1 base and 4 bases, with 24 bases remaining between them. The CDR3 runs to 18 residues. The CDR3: CASSLRSIWGRIPYEQYF. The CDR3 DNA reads TGCGCCAGCAGCTTGCGGTCTATCTGGGGGCGCATTCCATACGAGCAGTACTTC.

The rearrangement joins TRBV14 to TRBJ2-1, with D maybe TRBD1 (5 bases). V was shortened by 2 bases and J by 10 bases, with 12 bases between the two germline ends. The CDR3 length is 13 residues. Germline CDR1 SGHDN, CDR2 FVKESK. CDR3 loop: CASSQSRAGEQFF. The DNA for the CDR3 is TGTGCCAGCAGCCAATCCCGAGCAGGGGAGCAGTTCTTC.

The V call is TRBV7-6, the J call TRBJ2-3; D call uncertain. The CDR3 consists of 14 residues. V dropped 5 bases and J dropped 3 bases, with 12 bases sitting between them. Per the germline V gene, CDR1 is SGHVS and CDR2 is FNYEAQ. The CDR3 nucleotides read TGTGCCAGCAGCCAATCCTTGGGAACAGATACGCAGTATTTT. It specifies CASSQSLGTDTQYF.

The CDR3 nucleotides are TGTGCCTCCCATGCGAGAGGGGCCTCCTACGAGCAGTACTTC. This translates into CASHARGASYEQYF. The V and J genes are TRBV25-1 and TRBJ2-7; D may correspond to TRBD1 or TRBD2 (5 bases each). The CDR3 spans 14 residues. CDR1 is MGHDK, CDR2 SYGVNS, per germline. V was pared by 11 bases and J by 0 bases, with 17 bases between.

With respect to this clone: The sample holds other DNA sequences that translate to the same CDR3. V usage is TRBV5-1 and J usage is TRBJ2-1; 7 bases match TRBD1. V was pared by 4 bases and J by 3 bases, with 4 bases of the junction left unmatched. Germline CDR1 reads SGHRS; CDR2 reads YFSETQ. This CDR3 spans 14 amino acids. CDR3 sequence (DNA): TGCGCCAGCAGCCTCGGACAGGTCTACAATGAGCAGTTCTTC. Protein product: CASSLGQVYNEQFF.